One sample yielded the 17 T cell receptor beta chains listed below, sequenced in a study of neoadjuvant nivolumab and ipilimumab in lung cancer. Produced via immunoSEQ multiplex PCR; TCRdb's table is partial and in-frame only. The table records 45,000 to 55,000 clones, 80% to 90% of them present only once. Sequences were derived from blood, sampled before neoadjuvant nivolumab, alone or with ipilimumab. The source is an adult with non-small cell lung cancer. Some clones in this sample may be carry-over from other donors' samples.

The chain couples TRBV6-6 to TRBJ2-5; D is tentatively TRBD1 or TRBD2 (5 bases each). Per the germline V gene, CDR1 is MNHNY and CDR2 is SVGAGI (reference sequence). CDR3 length equals 13 residues. Trimming removed 5 bases at V and 3 bases at J, with 10 bases between. The CDR3 nucleotides are TGTGCCAGCAGTCCCGTGGGGGAAGAGACCCAGTACTTC. Protein: CASSPVGEETQYF.

This chain connects TRBV6-6 to TRBJ2-1; 9 nucleotides align to TRBD2. Germline loops: CDR1 MNHNY, CDR2 SVGAGI (reference sequence). The CDR3 totals 15 residues. The J segment lost 7 bases and the V segment lost 0 bases, leaving 4 bases of the junction unmatched. CDR3 protein: CASSYSGSGSNEQFF. For the CDR3, the DNA is TGTGCCAGCAGTTACTCTGGTAGCGGGAGTAATGAGCAGTTCTTC.

The V call is TRBV18, the J call TRBJ2-2; no clear D gene. Germline V gene lookup returns CDR1 KGHSH and CDR2 LQKENI. Trimming took off 3 bases at V and 10 bases at J, with 9 bases between the two ends. CDR3 length: 12 amino acids. The CDR3 here is CASSPSLEELFF. The CDR3 DNA sequence: TGTGCCAGCTCACCCTCCTTGGAGGAGCTGTTTTTT.

The V and J genes are TRBV7-2 and TRBJ2-7; 14 bases line up with TRBD2. Germline trimming cut 4 bases from V and 5 bases from J; bases unmatched to any gene: 4. The V gene's germline CDR1 is SGHTA and CDR2 FQGNSA. The CDR3 is 15 amino acids. The CDR3 DNA sequence: TGTGCCAGCAGCTACGGGACTAGCGGGAGAGACGAGCAGTACTTC. Translation gives CASSYGTSGRDEQYF.

The chain links TRBV30 to TRBJ1-2; D ambiguous. The V end lost 0 bases, the J end lost 6 bases, and 11 bases lay between the germline ends. Germline values: CDR1 GTSNPN, CDR2 SVGIG (reference sequence). CDR3 length: 13 residues. The CDR3 sequence is CAWSVGFGDGYTF. CDR3 nucleotide sequence: TGTGCCTGGAGTGTTGGTTTCGGGGATGGCTACACCTTC.

The chain has TRBV30 and TRBJ2-1; no clear D. In germline, CDR1 is GTSNPN, CDR2 SVGIG (reference sequence). V lost 1 base to trimming and J lost 10 bases, with 14 bases between them. The CDR3 is made up of 13 amino acids. CDR3 residues: CAWSGPTLGEQFF. Here the CDR3 DNA reads TGTGCCTGGAGTGGCCCTACACTTGGGGAGCAGTTCTTC.

Notes on this clone: Other DNA sequences in the same sample also yield this CDR3. The chain carries TRBV18 and TRBJ2-2, with 11 bases that match TRBD2. The CDR3 totals 16 residues. Looked up from germline, CDR1 is KGHSH and CDR2 is LQKENI. V was pared by 3 bases and J by 5 bases, with 5 bases of the junction left unmatched. CDR3 protein: CASSPLAGGETGELFF. The CDR3 nucleotides are TGTGCCAGCTCACCGCTAGCGGGAGGCGAGACCGGGGAGCTGTTTTTT.

The V and J genes are TRBV7-9 and TRBJ2-5; TRBD2 is a possible D gene (5 bases). The CDR3 contains 11 residues. Germline lookup yields CDR1 SEHNR and CDR2 FQNEAQ (reference sequence). V was shortened by 3 bases and J by 10 bases, with 9 bases between the two germline ends. The CDR3 nucleotides are TGTGCCAGCAGCTTCGGGGAAGGCCAGTACTTC. This codes for CASSFGEGQYF.

The chain links TRBV7-2 to TRBJ2-1; weak D call: TRBD2 (5 bases). This CDR3 is 15 amino acids long. V was cut by 1 base and J by 10 bases, with 17 bases left in between. CDR1 SGHTA and CDR2 FQGNSA come from the germline V gene. The CDR3 is CASSLVSGTMKEQFF. Written as DNA, the CDR3 is TGTGCCAGCAGCTTAGTGAGCGGTACAATGAAGGAGCAGTTCTTC.

The rearrangement uses TRBV29-1 and TRBJ2-7; tentatively, D is TRBD2 (6 bases). The CDR3 runs 14 residues. Germline assignment: CDR1 SQVTM and CDR2 ANQGSEA. V was pared by 7 bases and J by 6 bases, with 22 bases between. CDR3 nucleotides: TGCAGCGCCAGGCGGGACTCGGTGGGGGGCGAGCAGTACTTC. Protein product: CSARRDSVGGEQYF.

The V and J genes are TRBV4-2 and TRBJ2-4, with 13 nucleotides matching TRBD2. Germline CDR1 reads LGHNA; CDR2 reads YNFKEQ. V shed 0 bases, J shed 2 bases, and the junction held 1 base outside the gene matches. This CDR3 has 17 amino acids. The chain's CDR3 is CASSQEGTSGTKNIQYF. The CDR3 DNA follows: TGTGCCAGCAGCCAAGAAGGGACTAGCGGGACCAAAAACATTCAGTACTTC.

The CDR3 coding sequence is TGTGCCAGCAGCTACGGACAGGGGGGCAATCAGCCCCAGCATTTT. Translated, it gives CASSYGQGGNQPQHF. The chain has TRBV11-2 and TRBJ1-5; 10 nucleotides line up with TRBD1. Germline CDR1 and CDR2: SGHAT and FQNNGV. There are 15 residues in the CDR3. V lost 4 bases to trimming and J lost 2 bases; unmatched junction nucleotides: 2.

The V gene is TRBV30, the J gene TRBJ2-7, with 8 bases identical to TRBD1. This CDR3 region has 14 residues. Germline lookup yields CDR1 GTSNPN and CDR2 SVGIG (reference sequence). V gave up 5 bases and J gave up 2 bases; unmatched junction bases: 8. Here the CDR3 DNA reads TGTGCCTGGCGCCCCGGACAGGGTACCTACGAGCAGTACTTC. The encoded protein is CAWRPGQGTYEQYF.

The rearrangement links TRBV4-1 to TRBJ2-2; tentative D call: TRBD1 (7 bases). Trimming removed 7 bases from V and 3 bases from J, with 18 bases in between. The CDR3 sequence is 16 residues long. Germline V CDR1 and CDR2: MGHRA, YSYEKL. The CDR3 protein is CASTPRAGGYTGELFF. The CDR3 nucleotides read TGCGCCAGCACCCCAAGAGCAGGGGGGTACACCGGGGAGCTGTTTTTT.

The chain couples TRBV19 to TRBJ1-4; no clear D gene. The germline V gene has CDR1 LNHDA and CDR2 SQIVND (reference sequence). The CDR3 runs 15 residues. V gave up 7 bases and J gave up 4 bases, with 16 bases separating them. The CDR3 DNA reads TGTGCCAGTAAAGAAGCCGGGATCCTTAATGAAAAACTGTTTTTT. Translating it yields CASKEAGILNEKLFF.

The chain has TRBV11-2 and TRBJ2-3; possible D gene TRBD1, 5 bases. Trimming cost V 5 bases and J 0 bases, with 12 bases left between them. Germline assignment: CDR1 SGHAT and CDR2 FQNNGV. The CDR3 totals 15 residues. Here the CDR3 reads CASSEQGTSTDTQYF. The CDR3 bases are TGTGCCAGCAGCGAGCAGGGCACAAGCACAGATACGCAGTATTTT.

This clone was observed once. The J gene is TRBJ1-2, the V gene TRBV6-5, with D perhaps matching TRBD1 (6 bases). In germline, CDR1 is MNHEY, CDR2 SVGAGI. This CDR3 region has 13 residues. Trimming took off 5 bases at V and 8 bases at J, with 15 bases between the two ends. The CDR3 protein is CASSKGQGLGYTF. CDR3 DNA: TGTGCCAGCAGTAAAGGGCAGGGGTTGGGCTACACCTTC.